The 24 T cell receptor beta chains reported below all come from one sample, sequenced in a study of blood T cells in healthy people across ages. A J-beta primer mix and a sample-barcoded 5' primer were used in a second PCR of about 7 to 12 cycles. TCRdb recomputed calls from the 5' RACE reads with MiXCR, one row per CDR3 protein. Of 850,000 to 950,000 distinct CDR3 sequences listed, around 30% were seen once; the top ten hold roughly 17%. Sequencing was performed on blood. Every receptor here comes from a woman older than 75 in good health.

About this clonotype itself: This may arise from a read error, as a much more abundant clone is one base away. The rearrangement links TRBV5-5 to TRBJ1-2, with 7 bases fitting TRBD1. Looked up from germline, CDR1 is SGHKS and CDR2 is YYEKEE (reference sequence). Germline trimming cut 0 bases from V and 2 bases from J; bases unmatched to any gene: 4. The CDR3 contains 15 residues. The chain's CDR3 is CASSLALGGNYGYTF. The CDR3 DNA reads TGTGCCAGCAGCTTGGCCCTAGGGGGCAACTATGGCTACACCTTC.

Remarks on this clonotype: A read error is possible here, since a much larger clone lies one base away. The CDR3 nucleotides read TGCAGTGCTAGAAGGGGTATCTACGAGCAGTACTTC. It yields the protein CSARRGIYEQYF. The chain has TRBV20-1 and TRBJ2-7, with a weak D call TRBD1 (5 bases). The CDR3 runs to 12 residues. Trimming removed 2 bases from V and 3 bases from J, with 8 bases in between. Germline loops: CDR1 DFQATT, CDR2 SNEGSKA (reference sequence).

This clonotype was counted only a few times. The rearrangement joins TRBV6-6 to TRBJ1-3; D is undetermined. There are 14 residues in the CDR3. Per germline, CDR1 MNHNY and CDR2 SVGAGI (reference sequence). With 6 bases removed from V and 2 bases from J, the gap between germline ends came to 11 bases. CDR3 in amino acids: CASSPGLPGNTIYF. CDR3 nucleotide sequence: TGTGCCAGCAGCCCCGGATTACCTGGAAACACCATATATTTT.

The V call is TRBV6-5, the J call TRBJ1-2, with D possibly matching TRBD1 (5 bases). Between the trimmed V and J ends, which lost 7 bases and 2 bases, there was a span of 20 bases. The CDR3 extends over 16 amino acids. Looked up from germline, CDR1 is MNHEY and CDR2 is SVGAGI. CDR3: CASNPTTGTGNYGYTF. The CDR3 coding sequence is TGTGCCAGCAATCCAACAACAGGAACGGGGAACTATGGCTACACCTTC.

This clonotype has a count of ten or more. This CDR3 is CASRRADQETQYF. As DNA, the CDR3 is TGTGCCAGCAGAAGGGCAGATCAAGAGACCCAGTACTTC. V usage is TRBV25-1 and J usage is TRBJ2-5; D gene ambiguous. Per the germline V gene, CDR1 is MGHDK and CDR2 is SYGVNS. V lost 6 bases, J lost 2 bases, and 10 bases lay in between. The CDR3 length is 13 residues.

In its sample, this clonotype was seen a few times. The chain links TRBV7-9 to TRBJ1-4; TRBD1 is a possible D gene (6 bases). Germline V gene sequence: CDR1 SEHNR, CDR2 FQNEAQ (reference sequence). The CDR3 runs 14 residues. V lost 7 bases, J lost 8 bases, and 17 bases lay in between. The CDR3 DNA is TGTGCCAGCACGTGGCAGGGGTTGTCCGAAAAACTGTTTTTT. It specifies CASTWQGLSEKLFF.

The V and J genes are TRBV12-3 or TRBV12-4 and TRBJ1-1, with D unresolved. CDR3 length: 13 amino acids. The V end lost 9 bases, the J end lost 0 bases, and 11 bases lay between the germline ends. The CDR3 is CARSVTMNTEAFF. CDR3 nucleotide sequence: TGTGCCAGGAGCGTTACGATGAACACTGAAGCTTTCTTT.

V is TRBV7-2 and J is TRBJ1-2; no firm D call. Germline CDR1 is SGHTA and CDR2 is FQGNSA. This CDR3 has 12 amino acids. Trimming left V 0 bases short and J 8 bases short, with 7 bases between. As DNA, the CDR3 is TGTGCCAGCAGCTTAGCAGGGATCGGCTACACCTTC. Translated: CASSLAGIGYTF. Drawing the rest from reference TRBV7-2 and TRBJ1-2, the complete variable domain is GAGVSQSPSNKVTEKGKDVELRCDPISGHTALYWYRQSLGQGLEFLIYFQGNSAPDKSGLPSDRFSAERTGGSVSTLTIQRTQQEDSAVYLCASSLAGIGYTFGSGTRLTVV.

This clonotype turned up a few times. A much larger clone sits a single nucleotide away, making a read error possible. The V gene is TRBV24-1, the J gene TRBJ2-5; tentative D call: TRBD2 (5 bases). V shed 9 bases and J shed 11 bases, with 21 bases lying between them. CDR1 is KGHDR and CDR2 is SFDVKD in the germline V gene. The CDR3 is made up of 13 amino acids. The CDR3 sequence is CATERNIDNEQYF. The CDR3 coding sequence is TGTGCCACCGAGCGGAACATAGACAATGAGCAGTACTTC.

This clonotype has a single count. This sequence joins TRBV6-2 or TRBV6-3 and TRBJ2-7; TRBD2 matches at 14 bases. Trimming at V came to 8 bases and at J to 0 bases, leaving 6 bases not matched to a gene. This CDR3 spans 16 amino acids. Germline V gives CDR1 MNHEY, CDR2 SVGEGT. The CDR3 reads CASGGLAGVFSYEQYF. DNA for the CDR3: TGTGCCAGCGGGGGACTAGCGGGAGTTTTCTCCTACGAGCAGTACTTC.

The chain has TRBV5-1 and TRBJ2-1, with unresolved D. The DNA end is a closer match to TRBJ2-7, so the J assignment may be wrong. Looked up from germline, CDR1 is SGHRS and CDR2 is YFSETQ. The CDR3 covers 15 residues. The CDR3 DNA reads TGCGCCAGCAGCTTGGCCGGGCAGTCCTACTACGAGCAGTACTTC. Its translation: CASSLAGQSYYEQYF.

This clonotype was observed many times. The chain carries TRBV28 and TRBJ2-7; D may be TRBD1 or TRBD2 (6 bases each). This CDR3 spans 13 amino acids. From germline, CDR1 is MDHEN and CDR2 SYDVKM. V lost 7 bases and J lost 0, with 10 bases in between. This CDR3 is CASNGGLSYEQYF. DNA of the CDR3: TGTGCCAGCAATGGGGGGCTCTCCTACGAGCAGTACTTC.

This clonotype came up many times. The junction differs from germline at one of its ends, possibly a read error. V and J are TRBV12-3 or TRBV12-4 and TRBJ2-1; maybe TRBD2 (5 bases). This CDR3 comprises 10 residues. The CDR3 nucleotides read TGTGTCAGCAGTTTAGCGGAGCAGTTCTTC. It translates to CVSSLAEQFF.

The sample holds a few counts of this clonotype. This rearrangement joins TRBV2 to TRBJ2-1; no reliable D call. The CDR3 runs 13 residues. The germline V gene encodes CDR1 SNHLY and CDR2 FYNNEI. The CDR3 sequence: CAYSLDVTNEQFF. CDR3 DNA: TGTGCATACAGCTTAGATGTTACCAATGAGCAGTTCTTC.

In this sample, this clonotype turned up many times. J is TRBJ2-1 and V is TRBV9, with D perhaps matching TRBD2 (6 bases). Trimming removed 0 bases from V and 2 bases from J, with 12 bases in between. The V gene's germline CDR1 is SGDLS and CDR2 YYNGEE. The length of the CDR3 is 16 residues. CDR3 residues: CASSVGGGIAYNEQFF. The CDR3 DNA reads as TGTGCCAGCAGCGTAGGGGGCGGGATAGCCTACAATGAGCAGTTCTTC.

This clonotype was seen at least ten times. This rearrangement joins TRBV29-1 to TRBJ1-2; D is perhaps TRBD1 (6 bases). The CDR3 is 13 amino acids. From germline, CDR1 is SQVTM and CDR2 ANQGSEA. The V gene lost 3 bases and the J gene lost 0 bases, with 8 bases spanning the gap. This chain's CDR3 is CSVDWDTNYGYTF. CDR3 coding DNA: TGCAGCGTTGACTGGGACACTAACTATGGCTACACCTTC.

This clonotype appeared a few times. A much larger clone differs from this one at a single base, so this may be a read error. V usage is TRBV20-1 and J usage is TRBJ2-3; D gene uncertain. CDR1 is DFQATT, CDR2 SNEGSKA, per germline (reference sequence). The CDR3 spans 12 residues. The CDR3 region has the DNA TGCAGGGCTCCTCAGCCCACAGATACGCAGTATTTT. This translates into CRAPQPTDTQYF.

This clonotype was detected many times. CDR3 loop: CASSLSGTGKETQYF. As DNA, the CDR3 is TGTGCCAGCAGCTTATCGGGGACAGGGAAAGAGACCCAGTACTTC. The chain has TRBV7-2 and TRBJ2-5; 9 bases align to TRBD1. The germline gives CDR1 SGHTA, CDR2 FQGNSA. The CDR3 totals 15 residues. V dropped 2 bases and J dropped 3; count of bases not matched to a gene: 4.

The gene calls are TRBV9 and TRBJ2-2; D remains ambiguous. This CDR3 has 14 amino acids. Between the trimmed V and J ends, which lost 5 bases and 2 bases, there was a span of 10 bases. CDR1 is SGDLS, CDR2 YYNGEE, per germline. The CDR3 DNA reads TGTGCCAGCAGGGATATAGTTAACACCGGGGAGCTGTTTTTT. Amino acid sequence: CASRDIVNTGELFF.

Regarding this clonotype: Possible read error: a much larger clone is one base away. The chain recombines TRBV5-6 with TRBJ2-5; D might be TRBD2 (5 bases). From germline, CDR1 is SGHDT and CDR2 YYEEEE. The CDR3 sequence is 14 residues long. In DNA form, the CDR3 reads TGTGCCAGCAGCTTGGTTTCCAAAGCGGAGACCCAGGACTTC. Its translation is CASSLVSKAETQDF.

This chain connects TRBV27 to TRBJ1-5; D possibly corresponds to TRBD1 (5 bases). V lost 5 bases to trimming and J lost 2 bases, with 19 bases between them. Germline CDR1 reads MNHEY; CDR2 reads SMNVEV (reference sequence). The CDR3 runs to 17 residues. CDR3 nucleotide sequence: TGTGCCAGCAGTCCTACGGGGCGTTGGTTGGGCAATCAGCCCCAGCATTTT. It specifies CASSPTGRWLGNQPQHF.

The CDR3 region has the DNA TGTGCCACCAGTGACCCGAGGAGCACAGATACGCAGTATTTT. It encodes CATSDPRSTDTQYF. The genes are TRBV24-1 and TRBJ2-3; no firm D call. V dropped 4 bases and J dropped 0 bases, with 7 bases sitting between them. CDR1 KGHDR and CDR2 SFDVKD come from the germline V gene. CDR3 length: 14 amino acids.

DNA for the CDR3: TGTGCTTGGGGGAGGGCGAGGACTGAAGCTTTCTTT. Its protein is CAWGRARTEAFF. V usage is TRBV30 and J usage is TRBJ1-1; TRBD1 is a possible D gene (5 bases). Germline-derived CDR1 and CDR2 are GTSNPN and SVGIG (reference sequence). This CDR3 comprises 12 residues.

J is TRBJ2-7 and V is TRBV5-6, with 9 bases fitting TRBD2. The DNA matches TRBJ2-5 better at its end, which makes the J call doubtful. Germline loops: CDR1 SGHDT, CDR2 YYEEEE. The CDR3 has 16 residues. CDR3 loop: CASSLKTRSGGETQYF. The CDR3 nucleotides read TGTGCCAGCAGCCTTAAGACTAGGAGCGGGGGGGAGACCCAGTACTTC.